The T cell receptor (beta chain) described here comes from a study of cytomegalovirus exposure and HLA in healthy donors. Study-wide results and caveats: The Asian-associated ancestry cluster reportedly had fewer N-insertions than the approximately 670-donor mean in a later analysis. Researchers had no immune exposure information except CMV serostatus available.

Concerning this clone itself: The antigen is unknown. The junction and the germline gene differ at one end; a read error may be behind it.

CDR1 is SEHNR and CDR2 is FQNEAQ in the germline V gene (reference sequence). The CDR3 is 15 amino acids. PCR primers comprised 60 Vbeta and 13 Jbeta primers. TCRdb's copy holds only in-frame clones and misses some; the assay was immunoSEQ multiplex PCR. Of about 190,000 clones detected, approximately 70% appear once; the ten largest clones hold 1.5% to 2%. Sequencing used PBMCs. V and J are TRBV7-9 and TRBJ2-7; 11 nucleotides line up with TRBD1. This clonotype was obtained from a woman aged 25 to 39 in good health and CMV-seronegative. CDR3 residues: CSSSKWTGGFYEQYF. The CDR3 region has the DNA TGTTCCAGCAGCAAGTGGACAGGGGGCTTCTACGAGCAGTACTTC.